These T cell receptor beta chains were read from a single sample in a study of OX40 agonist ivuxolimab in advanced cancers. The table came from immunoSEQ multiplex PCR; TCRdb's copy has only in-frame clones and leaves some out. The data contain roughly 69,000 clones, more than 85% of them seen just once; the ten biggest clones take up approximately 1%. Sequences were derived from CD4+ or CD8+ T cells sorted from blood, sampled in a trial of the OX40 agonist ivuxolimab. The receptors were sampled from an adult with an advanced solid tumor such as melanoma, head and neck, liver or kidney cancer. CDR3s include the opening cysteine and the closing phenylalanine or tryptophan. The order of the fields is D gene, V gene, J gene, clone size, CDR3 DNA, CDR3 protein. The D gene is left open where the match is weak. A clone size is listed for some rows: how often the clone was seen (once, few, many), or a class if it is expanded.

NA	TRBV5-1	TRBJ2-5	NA	TGCGCCAGCAGCTTGACAGGCTCCAATACCCAAGAGACCCAGTACTTC	CASSLTGSNTQETQYF
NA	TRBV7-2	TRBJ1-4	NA	TGTGCCAGCAGCCTTCGGACAGCGGCGGATGAAAAACTGTTTTTT	CASSLRTAADEKLFF
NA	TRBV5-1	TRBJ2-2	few	TGCGCCAGCAGCTCGGATGGGGTTCCCGGGGAGCTGTTTTTT	CASSSDGVPGELFF
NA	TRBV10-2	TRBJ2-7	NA	TGCGCCAGCAGTGATCAAGGATACGAGCAGTACTTC	CASSDQGYEQYF
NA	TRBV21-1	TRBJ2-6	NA	TGTGCCAGCAGCAAAGCGCTCCAGGGGACAGACCCTAGCTCTGGGGCCAACGTCCTGACTTTC	CASSKALQGTDPSSGANVLTF
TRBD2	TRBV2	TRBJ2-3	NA	TGTGCCAGCAGAGAGCGGACTAGCGGGGGTTCAGATACGCAGTATTTT	CASRERTSGGSDTQYF
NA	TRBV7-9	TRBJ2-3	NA	TGTGCCAGCAGCTCACGTGGTAGGGGACTTGGGGTAGATACGCAGTATTTT	CASSSRGRGLGVDTQYF
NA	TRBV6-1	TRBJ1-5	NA	TGTGCCAGCAGTGAAGACACAGTATGGCAGCCCCAGCATTTT	CASSEDTVWQPQHF
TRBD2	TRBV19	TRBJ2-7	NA	TGTGCCAGTAGTACCCTTAGCGGGAGTCCCTCCTACGAGCAGTACTTC	CASSTLSGSPSYEQYF
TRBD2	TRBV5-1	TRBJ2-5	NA	TGCGCCAGCAGCTCGGGACTAGCGAAAGAGACCCAGTACTTC	CASSSGLAKETQYF
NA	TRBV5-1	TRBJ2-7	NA	TGCGCCAGCACCCGGGACCCCCCGTCCTACGAGCAGTACTTC	CASTRDPPSYEQYF
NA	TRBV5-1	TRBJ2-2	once	TGCGCCAGCAGTAATCCGGGACAGAACACCGGGGAGCTGTTTTTT	CASSNPGQNTGELFF
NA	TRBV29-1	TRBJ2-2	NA	TGCAGCTTTGGGGAGAACGGGGAGCTGTTTTTT	CSFGENGELFF
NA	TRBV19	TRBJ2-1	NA	TGTGCCAGTAGTCTCGACCCGTCGAGGTTCTTC	CASSLDPSRFF